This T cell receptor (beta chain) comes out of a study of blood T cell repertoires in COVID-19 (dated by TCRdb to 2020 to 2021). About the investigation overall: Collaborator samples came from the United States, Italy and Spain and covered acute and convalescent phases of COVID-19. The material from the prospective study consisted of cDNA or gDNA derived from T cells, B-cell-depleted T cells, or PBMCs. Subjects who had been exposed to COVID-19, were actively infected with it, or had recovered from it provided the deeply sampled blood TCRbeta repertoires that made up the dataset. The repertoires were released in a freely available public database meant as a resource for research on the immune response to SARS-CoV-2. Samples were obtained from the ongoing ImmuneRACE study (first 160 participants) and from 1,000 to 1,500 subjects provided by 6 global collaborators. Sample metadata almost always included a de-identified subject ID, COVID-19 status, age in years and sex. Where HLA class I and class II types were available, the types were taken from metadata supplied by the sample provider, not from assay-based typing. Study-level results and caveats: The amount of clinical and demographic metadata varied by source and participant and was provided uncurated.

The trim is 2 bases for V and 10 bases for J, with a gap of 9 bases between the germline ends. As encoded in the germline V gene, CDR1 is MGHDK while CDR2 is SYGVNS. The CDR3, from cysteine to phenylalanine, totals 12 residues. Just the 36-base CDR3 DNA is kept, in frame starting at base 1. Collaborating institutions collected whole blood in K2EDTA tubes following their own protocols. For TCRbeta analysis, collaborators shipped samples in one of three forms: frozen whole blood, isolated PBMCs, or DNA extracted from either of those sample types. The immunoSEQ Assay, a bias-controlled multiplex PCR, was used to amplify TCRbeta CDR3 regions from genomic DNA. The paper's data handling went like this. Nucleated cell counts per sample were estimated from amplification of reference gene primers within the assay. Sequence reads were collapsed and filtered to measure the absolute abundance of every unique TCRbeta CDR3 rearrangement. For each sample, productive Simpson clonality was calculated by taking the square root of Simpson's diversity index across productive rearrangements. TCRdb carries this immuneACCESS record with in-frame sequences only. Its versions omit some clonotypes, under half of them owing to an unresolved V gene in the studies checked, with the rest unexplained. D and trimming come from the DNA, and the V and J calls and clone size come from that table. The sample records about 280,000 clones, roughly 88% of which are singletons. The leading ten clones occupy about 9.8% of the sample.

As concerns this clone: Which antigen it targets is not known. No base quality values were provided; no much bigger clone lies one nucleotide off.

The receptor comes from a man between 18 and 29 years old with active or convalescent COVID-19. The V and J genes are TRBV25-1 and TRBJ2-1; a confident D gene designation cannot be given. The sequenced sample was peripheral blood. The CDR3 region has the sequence CASSESQQEQFF. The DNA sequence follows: TGTGCCAGCAGTGAAAGTCAACAGGAGCAGTTCTTC.